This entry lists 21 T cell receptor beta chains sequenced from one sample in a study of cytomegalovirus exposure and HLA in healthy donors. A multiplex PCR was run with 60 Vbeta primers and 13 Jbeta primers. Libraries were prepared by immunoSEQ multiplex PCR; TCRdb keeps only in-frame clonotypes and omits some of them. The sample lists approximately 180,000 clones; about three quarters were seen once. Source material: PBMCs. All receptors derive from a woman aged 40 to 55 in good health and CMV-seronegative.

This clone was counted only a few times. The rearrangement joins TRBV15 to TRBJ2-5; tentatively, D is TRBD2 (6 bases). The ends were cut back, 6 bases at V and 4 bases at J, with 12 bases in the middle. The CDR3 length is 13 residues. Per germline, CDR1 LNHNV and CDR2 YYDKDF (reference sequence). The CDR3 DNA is TGTGCCACCAGATTGGAGGGTATAGAGACCCAGTACTTC. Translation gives CATRLEGIETQYF.

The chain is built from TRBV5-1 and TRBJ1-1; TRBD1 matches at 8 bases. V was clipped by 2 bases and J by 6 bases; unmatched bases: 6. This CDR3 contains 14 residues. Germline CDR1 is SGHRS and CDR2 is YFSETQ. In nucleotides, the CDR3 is TGCGCCAGCAGCTTCGATGGACAGGGTGCTGAAGCTTTCTTT. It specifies CASSFDGQGAEAFF.

The DNA of the CDR3 is TGTGCCAGCAGCTTGGGACGGGGGAGTTATAGCAATCAGCCCCAGCATTTT. This sequence encodes CASSLGRGSYSNQPQHF. This chain joins TRBV5-6 and TRBJ1-5; a weak D match, TRBD1 (5 bases). There are 17 residues in the CDR3. V lost 0 bases and J 0 bases, leaving 13 bases between the germline ends. Germline CDR1 reads SGHDT; CDR2 reads YYEEEE.

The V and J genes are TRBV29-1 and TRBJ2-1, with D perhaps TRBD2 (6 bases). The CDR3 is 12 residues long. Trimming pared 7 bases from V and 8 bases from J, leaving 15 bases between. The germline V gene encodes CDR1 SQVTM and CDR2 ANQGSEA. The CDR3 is CSALLAGDEQFF. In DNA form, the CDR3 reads TGCAGCGCCCTACTAGCCGGGGATGAGCAGTTCTTC.

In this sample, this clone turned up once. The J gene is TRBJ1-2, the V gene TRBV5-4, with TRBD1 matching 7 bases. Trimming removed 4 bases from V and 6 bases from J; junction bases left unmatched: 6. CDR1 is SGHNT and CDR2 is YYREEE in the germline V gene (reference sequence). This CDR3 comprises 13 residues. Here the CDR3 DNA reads TGTGCCAGCAGCCTCGGGACAGTACATGGCTACACCTTC. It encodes CASSLGTVHGYTF.

The CDR3 sequence: CASSSGDRVYGYTF. CDR3 in DNA: TGTGCCAGCAGCTCCGGTGACAGGGTCTATGGCTACACCTTC. The rearrangement joins TRBV7-2 to TRBJ1-2; TRBD1 agrees at 7 bases. The CDR3 contains 14 residues. CDR1 is SGHTA, CDR2 FQGNSA, per germline. The junction had 6 bases not matched to a gene; V was cut back by 4 bases and J by 4 bases. The complete variable domain, with remaining parts taken from reference TRBV7-2 and TRBJ1-2, reads GAGVSQSPSNKVTEKGKDVELRCDPISGHTALYWYRQSLGQGLEFLIYFQGNSAPDKSGLPSDRFSAERTGGSVSTLTIQRTQQEDSAVYLCASSSGDRVYGYTFGSGTRLTVV.

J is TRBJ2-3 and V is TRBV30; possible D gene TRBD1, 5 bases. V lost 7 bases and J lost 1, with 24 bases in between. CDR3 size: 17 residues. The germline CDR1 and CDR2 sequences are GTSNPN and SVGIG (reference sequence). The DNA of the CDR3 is TGTGCCTCCCGAGTGAAGCTGCAGGGTTGGGGCACAGATACGCAGTATTTT. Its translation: CASRVKLQGWGTDTQYF.

The CDR3 DNA sequence: TGTGCCGGGGGACAGGAAAACACTGAAGCTTTCTTT. Amino acids: CAGGQENTEAFF. This chain joins TRBV30 and TRBJ1-1, with 8 bases lining up with TRBD1. Germline values: CDR1 GTSNPN, CDR2 SVGIG (reference sequence). The junction had 4 bases not matched to a gene; V was cut back by 8 bases and J by 2 bases. The CDR3 has 12 residues.

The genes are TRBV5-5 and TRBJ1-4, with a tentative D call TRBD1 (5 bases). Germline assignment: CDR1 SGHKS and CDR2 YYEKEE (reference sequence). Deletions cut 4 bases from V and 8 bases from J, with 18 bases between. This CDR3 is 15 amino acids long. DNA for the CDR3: TGTGCCAGCAGCCAAGCGGGGGGTCTTGCGGAAAAACTGTTTTTT. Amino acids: CASSQAGGLAEKLFF. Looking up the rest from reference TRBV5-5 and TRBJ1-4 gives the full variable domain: DAGVTQSPTHLIKTRGQQVTLRCSPISGHKSVSWYQQVLGQGPQFIFQYYEKEERGRGNFPDRFSARQFPNYSSELNVNALLLGDSALYLCASSQAGGLAEKLFFGSGTQLSVL.

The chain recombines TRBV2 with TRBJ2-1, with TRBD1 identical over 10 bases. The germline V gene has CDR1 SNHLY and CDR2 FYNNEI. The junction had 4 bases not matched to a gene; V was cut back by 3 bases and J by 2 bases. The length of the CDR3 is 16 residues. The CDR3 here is CASSEVGTGAYNEQFF. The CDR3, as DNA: TGTGCCAGCAGTGAGGTGGGGACAGGGGCCTACAATGAGCAGTTCTTC.

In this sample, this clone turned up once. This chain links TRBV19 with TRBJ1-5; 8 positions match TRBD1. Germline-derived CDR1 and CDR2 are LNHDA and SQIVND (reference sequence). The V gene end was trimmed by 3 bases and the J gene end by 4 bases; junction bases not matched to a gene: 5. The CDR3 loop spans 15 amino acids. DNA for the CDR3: TGTGCCAGTAGTATTCCCCGGACAGGGAATCAGCCCCAGCATTTT. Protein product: CASSIPRTGNQPQHF. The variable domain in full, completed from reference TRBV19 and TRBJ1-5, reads DGGITQSPKYLFRKEGQNVTLSCEQNLNHDAMYWYRQDPGQGLRLIYYSQIVNDFQKGDIAEGYSVSREKKESFPLTVTSAQKNPTAFYLCASSIPRTGNQPQHFGDGTRLSIL.

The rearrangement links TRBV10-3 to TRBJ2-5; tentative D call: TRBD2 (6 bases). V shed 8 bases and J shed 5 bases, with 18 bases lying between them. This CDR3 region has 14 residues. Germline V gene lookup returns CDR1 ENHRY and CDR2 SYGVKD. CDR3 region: CAILNPGTEETQYF. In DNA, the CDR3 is TGTGCCATCTTAAACCCGGGGACTGAGGAGACCCAGTACTTC.

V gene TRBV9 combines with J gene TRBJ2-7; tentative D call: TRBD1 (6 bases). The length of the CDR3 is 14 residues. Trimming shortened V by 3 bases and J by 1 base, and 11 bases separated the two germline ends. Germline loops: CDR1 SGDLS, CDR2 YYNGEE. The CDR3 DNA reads TGTGCCAGCAGCGGGGGGCTGAGATCCTACGAGCAGTACTTC. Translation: CASSGGLRSYEQYF.

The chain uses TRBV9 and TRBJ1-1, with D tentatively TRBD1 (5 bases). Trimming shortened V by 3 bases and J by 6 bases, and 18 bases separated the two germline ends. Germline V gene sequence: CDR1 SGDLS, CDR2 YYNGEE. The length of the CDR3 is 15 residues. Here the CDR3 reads CASSEQGWDLAEAFF. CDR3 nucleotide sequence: TGTGCCAGCAGCGAGCAGGGTTGGGATCTCGCTGAAGCTTTCTTT.

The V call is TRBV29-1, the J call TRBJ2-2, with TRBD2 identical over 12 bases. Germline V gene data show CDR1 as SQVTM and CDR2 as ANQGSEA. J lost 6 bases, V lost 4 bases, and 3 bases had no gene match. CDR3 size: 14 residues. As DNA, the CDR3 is TGCAGCGTTGGACTAGCGGGAGTAGCCGGGGAGCTGTTTTTT. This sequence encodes CSVGLAGVAGELFF.

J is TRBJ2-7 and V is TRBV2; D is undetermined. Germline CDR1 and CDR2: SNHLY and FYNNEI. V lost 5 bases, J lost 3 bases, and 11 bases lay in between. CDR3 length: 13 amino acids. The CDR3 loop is CASSLTGDYEQYV. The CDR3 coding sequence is TGTGCCAGCAGTCTGACTGGGGACTACGAGCAGTACGTC.

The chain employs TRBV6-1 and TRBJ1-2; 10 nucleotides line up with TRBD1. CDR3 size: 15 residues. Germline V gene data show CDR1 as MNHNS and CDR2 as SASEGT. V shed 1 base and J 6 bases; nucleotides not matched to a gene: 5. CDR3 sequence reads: CASSEGGQGRNGYTF. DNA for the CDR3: TGTGCCAGCAGTGAAGGGGGACAGGGGCGGAATGGCTACACCTTC.

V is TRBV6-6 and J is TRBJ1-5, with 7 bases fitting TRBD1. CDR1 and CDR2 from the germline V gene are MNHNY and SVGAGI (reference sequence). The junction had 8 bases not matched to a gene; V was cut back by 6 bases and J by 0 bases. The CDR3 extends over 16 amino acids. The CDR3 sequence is CASRGTEIPSNQPQHF. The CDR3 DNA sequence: TGTGCCAGCAGGGGGACAGAGATCCCTAGCAATCAGCCCCAGCATTTT.

CDR3 nucleotides: TGTGCCAGCAGCTTACGCAGGTACAATGAGCAGTTCTTC. This gives the protein CASSLRRYNEQFF. The genes are TRBV7-3 and TRBJ2-1; D remains unclear. This CDR3 region has 13 residues. Germline-derived CDR1 and CDR2 are SGHTA and FQGTGA. The V end lost 2 bases, the J end lost 4 bases, and 6 bases lay between the germline ends.

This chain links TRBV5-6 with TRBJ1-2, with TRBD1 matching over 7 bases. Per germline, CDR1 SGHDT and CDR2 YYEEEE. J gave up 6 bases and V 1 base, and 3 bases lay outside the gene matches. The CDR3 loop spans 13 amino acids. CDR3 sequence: CASSLRQGDGYTF. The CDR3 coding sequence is TGTGCCAGCAGCTTGCGTCAGGGGGATGGCTACACCTTC.

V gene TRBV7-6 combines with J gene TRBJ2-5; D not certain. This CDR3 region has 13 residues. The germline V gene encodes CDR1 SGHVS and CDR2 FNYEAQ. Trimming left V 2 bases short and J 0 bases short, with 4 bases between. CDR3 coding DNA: TGTGCCAGCAGCTTAACTAACCAAGAGACCCAGTACTTC. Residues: CASSLTNQETQYF.